Following are 5 T cell receptor beta chains from one sample sequenced in a study of blood T cells in healthy people across ages. Together with a sample-barcoded 5' primer, a J-beta primer mix was included in a second PCR lasting roughly 6 to 12 cycles. MiXCR, applied by TCRdb to the 5' RACE reads, yields one record per CDR3 protein. The data show approximately 800,000 distinct CDR3 sequences, 53% seen once. Source material: blood. These receptors originate from a man older than 75 in good health.

The chain carries TRBV6-6 and TRBJ1-1; tentative D call: TRBD1 (5 bases). The V gene lost 5 bases and the J gene lost 3 bases, with 10 bases spanning the gap. Germline V gene sequence: CDR1 MNHNY, CDR2 SVGAGI (reference sequence). This CDR3 is 13 amino acids long. CDR3 DNA: TGTGCCAGCAGTGAGGGACGGTACACTGAAGCTTTCTTT. It yields the protein CASSEGRYTEAFF.

This clonotype was detected a few times. This rearrangement joins TRBV20-1 to TRBJ1-2; D unresolved. V lost 6 bases, J lost 2 bases, and 16 bases lay in between. The CDR3 runs 14 residues. Germline CDR1 DFQATT, CDR2 SNEGSKA (reference sequence). This CDR3 is CSAIPSPTNYGYTF. CDR3 bases: TGCAGTGCCATACCCTCCCCGACCAACTATGGCTACACCTTC.

The genes are TRBV2 and TRBJ1-2; D is unresolved. This CDR3 is built from 13 residues. CDR1 and CDR2 from the germline V gene are SNHLY and FYNNEI. Trimming left V 7 bases short and J 8 bases short, with 17 bases between. CDR3 region: CASNPDGVGGYTF. In nucleotides, the CDR3 is TGTGCCAGCAACCCCGACGGGGTGGGAGGCTACACCTTC.

This clonotype was counted only a few times. This chain joins TRBV4-1 and TRBJ2-4; no clear D. TRBJ2-7 matches the DNA end more closely, so the J call is doubtful. This CDR3 spans 17 amino acids. The germline gives CDR1 MGHRA, CDR2 YSYEKL. The CDR3: CASTQAVGRTFAYEQYF. For the CDR3, the DNA is TGCGCCAGCACCCAGGCAGTTGGACGAACCTTTGCCTACGAGCAGTACTTC.

The chain joins TRBV5-1 to TRBJ2-1, with 9 bases fitting TRBD2. Germline-derived CDR1 and CDR2 are SGHRS and YFSETQ. This CDR3 has 15 residues. The trim removed 3 bases at V and 9 bases at J, leaving 10 bases unmatched. The CDR3 DNA follows: TGCGCCAGCAGCTGGGAGGGACTAGCCAGGGGTGAGCAGTTCTTC. It specifies CASSWEGLARGEQFF.